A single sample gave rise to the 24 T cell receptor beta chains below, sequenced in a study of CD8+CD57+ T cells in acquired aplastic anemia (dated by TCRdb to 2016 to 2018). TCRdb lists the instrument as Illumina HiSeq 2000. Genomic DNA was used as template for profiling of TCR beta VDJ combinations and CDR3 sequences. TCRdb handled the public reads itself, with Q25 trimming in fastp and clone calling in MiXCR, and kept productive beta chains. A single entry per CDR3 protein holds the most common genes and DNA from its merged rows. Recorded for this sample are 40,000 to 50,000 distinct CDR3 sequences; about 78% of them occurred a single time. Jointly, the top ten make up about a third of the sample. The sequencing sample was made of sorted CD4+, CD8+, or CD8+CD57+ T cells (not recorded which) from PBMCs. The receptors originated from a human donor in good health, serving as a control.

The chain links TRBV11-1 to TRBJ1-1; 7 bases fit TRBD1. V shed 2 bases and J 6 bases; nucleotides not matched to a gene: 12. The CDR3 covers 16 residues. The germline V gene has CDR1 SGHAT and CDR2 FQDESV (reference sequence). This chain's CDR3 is CASSLMGTVRSPEAFF. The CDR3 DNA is TGTGCCAGCAGCTTAATGGGGACAGTGAGGTCGCCTGAAGCTTTCTTT.

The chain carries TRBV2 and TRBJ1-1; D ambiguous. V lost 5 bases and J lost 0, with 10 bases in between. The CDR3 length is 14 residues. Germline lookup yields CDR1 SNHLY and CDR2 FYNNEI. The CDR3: CASSRLQLNTEAFF. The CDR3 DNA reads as TGTGCCAGCAGTAGACTTCAACTGAACACTGAAGCTTTCTTT. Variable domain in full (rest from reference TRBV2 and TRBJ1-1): EPEVTQTPSHQVTQMGQEVILRCVPISNHLYFYWYRQILGQKVEFLVSFYNNEISEKSEIFDDQFSVERPDGSNFTLKIRSTKLEDSAMYFCASSRLQLNTEAFFGQGTRLTVV.

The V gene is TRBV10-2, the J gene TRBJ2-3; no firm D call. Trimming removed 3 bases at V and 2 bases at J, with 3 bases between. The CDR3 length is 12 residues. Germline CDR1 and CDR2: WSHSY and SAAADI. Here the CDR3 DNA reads TGCGCCAGCAGTGACAACACAGATACGCAGTATTTT. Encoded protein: CASSDNTDTQYF.

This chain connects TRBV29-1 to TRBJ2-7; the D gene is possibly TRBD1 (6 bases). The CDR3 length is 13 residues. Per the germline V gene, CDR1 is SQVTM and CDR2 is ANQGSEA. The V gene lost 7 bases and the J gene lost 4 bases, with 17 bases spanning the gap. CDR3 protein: CSASTGKSYEQYF. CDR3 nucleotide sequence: TGCAGCGCCTCTACAGGGAAGAGTTACGAGCAGTACTTC.

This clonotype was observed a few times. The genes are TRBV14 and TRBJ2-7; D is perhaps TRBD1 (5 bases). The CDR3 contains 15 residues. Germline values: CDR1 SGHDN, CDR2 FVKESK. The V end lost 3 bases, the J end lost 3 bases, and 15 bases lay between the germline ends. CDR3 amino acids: CASSQVGRVNYEQYV. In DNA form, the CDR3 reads TGTGCCAGCAGCCAGGTAGGCAGGGTAAACTACGAGCAGTACGTC.

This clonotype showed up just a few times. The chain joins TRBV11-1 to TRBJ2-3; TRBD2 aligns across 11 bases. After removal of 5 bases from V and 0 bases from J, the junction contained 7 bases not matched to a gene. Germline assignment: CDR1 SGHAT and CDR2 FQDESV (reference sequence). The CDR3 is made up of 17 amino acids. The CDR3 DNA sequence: TGTGCCAGCAGCCGCGGGACTAGCGGTATAAGCACAGATACGCAGTATTTT. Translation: CASSRGTSGISTDTQYF.

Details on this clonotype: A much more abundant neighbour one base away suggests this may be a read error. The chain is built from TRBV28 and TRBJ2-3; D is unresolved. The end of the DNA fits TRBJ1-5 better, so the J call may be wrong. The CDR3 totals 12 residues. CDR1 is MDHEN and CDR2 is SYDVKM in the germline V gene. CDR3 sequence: CATQTITDTQHF. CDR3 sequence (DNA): TGTGCCACCCAGACTATCACAGATACGCAGCATTTT.

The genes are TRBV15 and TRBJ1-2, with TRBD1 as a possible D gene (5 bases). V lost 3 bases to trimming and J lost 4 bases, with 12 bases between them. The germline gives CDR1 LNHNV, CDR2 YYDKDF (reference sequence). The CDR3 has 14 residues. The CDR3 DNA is TGTGCCACCAGCAGGGAGGGGCTTGGCTATGGCTACACCTTC. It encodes CATSREGLGYGYTF. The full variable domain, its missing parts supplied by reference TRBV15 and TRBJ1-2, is DAMVIQNPRYQVTQFGKPVTLSCSQTLNHNVMYWYQQKSSQAPKLLFHYYDKDFNNEADTPDNFQSRRPNTSFCFLDIRSPGLGDTAMYLCATSREGLGYGYTFGSGTRLTVV.

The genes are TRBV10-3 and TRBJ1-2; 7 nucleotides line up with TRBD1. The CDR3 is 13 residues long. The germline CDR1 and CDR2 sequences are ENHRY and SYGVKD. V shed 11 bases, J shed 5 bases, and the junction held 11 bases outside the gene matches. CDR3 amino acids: CASGTDTFYGYTF. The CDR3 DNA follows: TGTGCCTCAGGGACAGACACCTTTTATGGCTACACCTTC.

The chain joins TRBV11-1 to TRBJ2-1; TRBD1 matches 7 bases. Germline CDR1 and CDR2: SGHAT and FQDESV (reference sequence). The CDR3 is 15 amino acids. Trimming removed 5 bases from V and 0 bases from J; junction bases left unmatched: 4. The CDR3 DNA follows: TGTGCCAGCAGCACGGGACAGAGCTCCTACAATGAGCAGTTCTTC. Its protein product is CASSTGQSSYNEQFF.

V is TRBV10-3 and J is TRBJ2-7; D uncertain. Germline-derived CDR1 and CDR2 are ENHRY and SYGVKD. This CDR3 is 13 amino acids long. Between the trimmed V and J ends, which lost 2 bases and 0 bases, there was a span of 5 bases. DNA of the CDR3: TGTGCCATCAGTGAGACTGTCTCCTACGAGCAGTACTTC. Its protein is CAISETVSYEQYF.

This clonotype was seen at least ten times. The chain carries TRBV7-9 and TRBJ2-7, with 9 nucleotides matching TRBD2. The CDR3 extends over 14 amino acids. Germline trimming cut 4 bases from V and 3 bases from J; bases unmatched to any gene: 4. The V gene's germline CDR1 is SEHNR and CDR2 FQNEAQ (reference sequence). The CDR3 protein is CASSSGLAYYEQYF. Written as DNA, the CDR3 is TGTGCCAGCAGCTCCGGACTAGCGTACTACGAGCAGTACTTC. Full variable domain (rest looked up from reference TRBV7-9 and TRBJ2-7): DTGVSQNPRHKITKRGQNVTFRCDPISEHNRLYWYRQTLGQGPEFLTYFQNEAQLEKSRLLSDRFSAERPKGSFSTLEIQRTEQGDSAMYLCASSSGLAYYEQYFGPGTRLTVT.

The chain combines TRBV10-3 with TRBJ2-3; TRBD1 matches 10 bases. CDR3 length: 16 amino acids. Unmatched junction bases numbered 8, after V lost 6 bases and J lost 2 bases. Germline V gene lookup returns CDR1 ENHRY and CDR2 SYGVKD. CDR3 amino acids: CAIRLGTGDITDTQYF. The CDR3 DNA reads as TGTGCCATCAGACTAGGGACAGGGGATATCACAGATACGCAGTATTTT.

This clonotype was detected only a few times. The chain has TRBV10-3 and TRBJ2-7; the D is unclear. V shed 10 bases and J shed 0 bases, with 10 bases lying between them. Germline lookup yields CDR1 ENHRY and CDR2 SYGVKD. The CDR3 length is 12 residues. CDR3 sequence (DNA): TGTGCCACTTCCGACAACTCCTACGAGCAGTACTTC. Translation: CATSDNSYEQYF.

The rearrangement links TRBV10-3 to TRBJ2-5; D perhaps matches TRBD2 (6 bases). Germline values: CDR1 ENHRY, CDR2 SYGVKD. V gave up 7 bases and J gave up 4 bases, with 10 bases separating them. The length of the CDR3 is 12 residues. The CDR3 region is CAIMEEGETQYF. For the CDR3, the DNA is TGTGCCATCATGGAGGAGGGAGAGACCCAGTACTTC.

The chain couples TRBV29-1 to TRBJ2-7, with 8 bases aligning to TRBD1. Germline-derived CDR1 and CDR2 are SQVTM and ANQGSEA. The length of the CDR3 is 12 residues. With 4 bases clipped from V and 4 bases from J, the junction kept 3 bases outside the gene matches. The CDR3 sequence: CSVADRGYEQYF. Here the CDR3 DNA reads TGCAGCGTTGCCGACAGGGGATACGAGCAGTACTTC.

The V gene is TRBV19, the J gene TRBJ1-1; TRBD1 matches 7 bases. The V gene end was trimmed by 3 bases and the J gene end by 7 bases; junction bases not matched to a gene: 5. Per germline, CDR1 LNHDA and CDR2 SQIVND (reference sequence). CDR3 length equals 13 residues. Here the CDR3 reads CASSIRGQVEAFF. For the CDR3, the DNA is TGTGCCAGTAGTATCAGAGGACAGGTTGAAGCTTTCTTT.

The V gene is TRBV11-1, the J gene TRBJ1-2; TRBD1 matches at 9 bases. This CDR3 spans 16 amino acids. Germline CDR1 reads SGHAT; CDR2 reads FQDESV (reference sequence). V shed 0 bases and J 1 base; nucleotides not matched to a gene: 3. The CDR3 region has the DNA TGTGCCAGCAGCTTAGCCACGGGACAGGGTAACTATGGCTACACCTTC. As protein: CASSLATGQGNYGYTF.

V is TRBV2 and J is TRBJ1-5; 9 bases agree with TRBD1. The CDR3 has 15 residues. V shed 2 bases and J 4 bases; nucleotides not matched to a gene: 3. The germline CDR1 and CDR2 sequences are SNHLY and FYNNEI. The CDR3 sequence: CASSERQGENQPQHF. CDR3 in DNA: TGTGCCAGCAGTGAACGACAGGGGGAGAATCAGCCCCAGCATTTT. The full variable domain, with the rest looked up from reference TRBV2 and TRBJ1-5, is EPEVTQTPSHQVTQMGQEVILRCVPISNHLYFYWYRQILGQKVEFLVSFYNNEISEKSEIFDDQFSVERPDGSNFTLKIRSTKLEDSAMYFCASSERQGENQPQHFGDGTRLSIL.

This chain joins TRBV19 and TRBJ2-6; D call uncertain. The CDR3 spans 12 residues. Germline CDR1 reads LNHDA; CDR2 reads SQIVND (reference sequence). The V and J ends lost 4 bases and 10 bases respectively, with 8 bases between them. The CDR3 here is CASSNPSNVLTF. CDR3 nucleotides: TGTGCCAGTAGTAACCCTTCGAACGTCCTGACTTTC.

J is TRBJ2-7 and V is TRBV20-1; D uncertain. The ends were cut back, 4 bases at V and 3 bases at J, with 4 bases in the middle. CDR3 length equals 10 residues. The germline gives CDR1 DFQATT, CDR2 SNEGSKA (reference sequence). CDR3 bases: TGCAGTGCTAACAACTACGAGCAGTACTTC. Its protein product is CSANNYEQYF.

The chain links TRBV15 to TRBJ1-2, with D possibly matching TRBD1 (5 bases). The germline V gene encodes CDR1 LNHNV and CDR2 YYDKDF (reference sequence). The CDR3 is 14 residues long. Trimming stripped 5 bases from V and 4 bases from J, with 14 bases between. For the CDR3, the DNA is TGTGCCACCAGCGGGGGGGGGGTCGGCTATGGCTACACCTTC. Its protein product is CATSGGGVGYGYTF.

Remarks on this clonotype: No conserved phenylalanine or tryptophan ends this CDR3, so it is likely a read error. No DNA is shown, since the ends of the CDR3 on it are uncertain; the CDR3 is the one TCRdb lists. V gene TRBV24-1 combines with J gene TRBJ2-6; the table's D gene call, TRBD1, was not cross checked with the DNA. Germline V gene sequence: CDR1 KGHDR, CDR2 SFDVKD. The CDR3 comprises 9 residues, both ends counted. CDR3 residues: CATSDLDRD.

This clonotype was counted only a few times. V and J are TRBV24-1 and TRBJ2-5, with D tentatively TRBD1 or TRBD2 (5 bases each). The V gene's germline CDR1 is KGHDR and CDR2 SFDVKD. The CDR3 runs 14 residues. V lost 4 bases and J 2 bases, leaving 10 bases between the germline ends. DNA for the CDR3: TGTGCCACCAGTGAGGGGACCTCACAAGAGACCCAGTACTTC. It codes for CATSEGTSQETQYF.